The present T cell receptor (beta chain) was sequenced within a study of T cells in Graves' hyperthyroidism and ophthalmopathy. Study-wide points: Blood samples included most of the expanded thyroid clonotypes exceeding 0.001.

V gave up 5 bases and J gave up 5 bases; unmatched junction bases: 9. Germline V CDR1 and CDR2: MNHEY, SVGEGT. CDR3 size: 15 residues. The source material, RNA transcripts, was used to amplify TCR beta CDR3 regions. A set of HTBI primers served as the primers for a first-round RT-PCR of the TCR CDR3. TCRdb redid the calling of the multiplex PCR reads with MiXCR, one entry per CDR3 protein. The profile shows fewer than 800,000 distinct CDR3 sequences, about a sixth of them singletons. Graves' hyperthyroidism was deemed stable given no ophthalmopathy progression within 18 months. Any patient presenting with uncontrolled infection, other autoimmune disease, pregnancy or lactation was left out. Each 10 ml fresh peripheral blood draw supplied the PBMCs. A note on this clonotype: What it binds is not known.

This TCR came from a man aged 18 to 29 with Graves' hyperthyroidism. V gene TRBV6-2 or TRBV6-3 combines with J gene TRBJ1-5, with 7 positions matching TRBD1. The sequenced sample was blood. CDR3 nucleotides: TGTGCCAGCAGTCTCCGGGCAGGGGGAGATCAGCCCCAGCATTTT. The encoded protein is CASSLRAGGDQPQHF.